The rows below give T cell receptor beta chains drawn from one sample of a study of T cells in Graves' hyperthyroidism and ophthalmopathy. TCRdb reprocessed the multiplex PCR reads via MiXCR and lists one record per CDR3 protein. The repertoire holds 200,000 to 300,000 distinct CDR3 sequences, with 16% as singletons. The sequenced material came from blood. The receptors were gathered from a woman aged 18 to 35 with Graves' ophthalmopathy. CDR3s include the opening cysteine and the closing phenylalanine or tryptophan. The D gene is left open where the match is weak. Clone size appears in some rows only: once, few, many, or a class for an expanded clone.

V: TRBV30
D: TRBD1
size: NA
J: TRBJ2-7
CDR3: CAWSGGDRYYEQYF
DNA: TGTGCCTGGAGTGGTGGGGACAGGTACTACGAGCAGTACTTC

V: TRBV7-2
D: NA
size: many
J: TRBJ2-3
CDR3: CASSLRRNTDTQYF
DNA: TGTGCCAGCAGCTTAAGGAGGAACACAGATACGCAGTATTTT

V: TRBV10-1
D: NA
size: many
J: TRBJ2-7
CDR3: CASSSSRRSYEQYF
DNA: TGCGCCAGCAGTTCCTCCCGACGGTCCTACGAGCAGTACTTC

V: TRBV29-1
D: TRBD2
size: many
J: TRBJ2-1
CDR3: CSVGTSGSGRGEQFF
DNA: TGCAGCGTCGGGACTAGCGGGAGCGGGCGTGGTGAGCAGTTCTTC

V: TRBV30
D: TRBD2
size: many
J: TRBJ2-3
CDR3: CAWSLTSGGVDTQYF
DNA: TGTGCCTGGAGTTTGACTAGCGGGGGTGTAGATACGCAGTATTTT

V: TRBV18
D: TRBD1
size: many
J: TRBJ2-7
CDR3: CASSPGQVHWDEQYF
DNA: TGTGCCAGCTCACCAGGACAGGTGCATTGGGACGAGCAGTACTTC

V: TRBV28
D: NA
size: many
J: TRBJ2-6
CDR3: CASSFTAAGANVLTF
DNA: TGTGCCAGCAGTTTTACAGCGGCTGGGGCCAACGTCCTGACTTTC

V: TRBV3-1
D: NA
size: many
J: TRBJ2-1
CDR3: CASSQDLLSEQFF
DNA: TGTGCCAGCAGCCAAGATCTTTTATCTGAGCAGTTCTTC

V: TRBV6-5
D: TRBD1
size: once
J: TRBJ1-5
CDR3: CASSYRYGTGGSRQPQHF
DNA: TGTGCCAGCAGTTACCGATACGGGACAGGGGGAAGTCGGCAGCCCCAGCATTTT

V: TRBV5-8
D: NA
size: many
J: TRBJ1-1
CDR3: CASSPDATRGTEAFF
DNA: TGTGCCAGCAGCCCGGACGCGACGCGGGGCACTGAAGCTTTCTTT

V: TRBV15
D: TRBD1
size: NA
J: TRBJ1-2
CDR3: CATSLDRVYGYTF
DNA: TGTGCCACCAGCCTGGACAGGGTCTATGGCTACACCTTC

V: TRBV2
D: TRBD2
size: many
J: TRBJ2-1
CDR3: CASSVWTSGGAGNEQFF
DNA: TGTGCCAGCAGTGTTTGGACTAGCGGGGGGGCTGGAAATGAGCAGTTCTTC

V: TRBV3-1
D: TRBD2
size: many
J: TRBJ2-1
CDR3: CASSQELAGGEFF
DNA: TGTGCCAGCAGCCAAGAATTAGCGGGGGGGGAGTTCTTC

V: TRBV24-1
D: TRBD1
size: many
J: TRBJ2-1
CDR3: CATSRQGHNEQFF
DNA: TGTGCCACCAGCCGACAGGGCCACAATGAGCAGTTCTTC

V: TRBV20-1
D: NA
size: many
J: TRBJ2-1
CDR3: CSADLVTRRVNEQFF
DNA: TGCAGTGCCGACCTGGTCACCCGAAGGGTCAATGAGCAGTTCTTC

V: TRBV7-9
D: NA
size: many
J: TRBJ1-6
CDR3: CASSYNSPLHF
DNA: TGTGCCAGCTCCTATAATTCACCCCTCCACTTT

V: TRBV5-1
D: NA
size: many
J: TRBJ1-1
CDR3: CASSLSGMSRTFF
DNA: TGCGCCAGCAGCTTGTCCGGGATGTCTCGTACTTTCTTT

V: TRBV6-1
D: TRBD1
size: many
J: TRBJ1-2
CDR3: CASSGDRESYTF
DNA: TGTGCCAGCAGTGGAGACAGGGAAAGCTACACCTTC

V: TRBV14
D: NA
size: few
J: TRBJ1-4
CDR3: CASSRTGTRKLFF
DNA: TGTGCCAGCAGCCGCACCGGGACACGGAAACTGTTTTTT

V: TRBV5-5
D: NA
size: many
J: TRBJ2-7
CDR3: CASSPQGISSGTYEQYF
DNA: TGTGCCAGCAGCCCCCAAGGAATATCCTCTGGTACTTACGAGCAGTACTTC

V: TRBV28
D: NA
size: many
J: TRBJ2-1
CDR3: CATSGRNEQFF
DNA: TGTGCCACCTCGGGAAGGAATGAGCAGTTCTTC

V: TRBV9
D: TRBD2
size: few
J: TRBJ2-3
CDR3: CASSEGTSGGATDTQYF
DNA: TGTGCCAGCAGCGAGGGGACTAGCGGGGGGGCCACAGATACGCAGTATTTT

V: TRBV4-2
D: NA
size: few
J: TRBJ1-3
CDR3: CASSQDSRGLTAGNTIYF
DNA: TGTGCCAGCAGCCAAGATTCTCGGGGGTTGACGGCTGGAAACACCATATATTTT

V: TRBV30
D: NA
size: many
J: TRBJ2-4
CDR3: CAWEGSKNIQYF
DNA: TGTGCCTGGGAGGGTTCCAAAAACATTCAGTACTTC

V: TRBV20-1
D: NA
size: many
J: TRBJ1-5
CDR3: CSAAQGGQPQHF
DNA: TGCAGTGCTGCCCAGGGAGGTCAGCCCCAGCATTTT

V: TRBV6-2/TRBV6-3
D: NA
size: many
J: TRBJ2-5
CDR3: CASSKTGIQETQYF
DNA: TGTGCCAGCAGTAAAACAGGGATCCAAGAGACCCAGTACTTC

V: TRBV9
D: NA
size: many
J: TRBJ1-1
CDR3: CASSVGWGENTEAFF
DNA: TGTGCCAGCAGCGTCGGATGGGGCGAGAACACTGAAGCTTTCTTT

V: TRBV28
D: NA
size: NA
J: TRBJ1-4
CDR3: CASSRRSGAHENEKLFF
DNA: TGTGCCAGCAGTCGTCGTAGCGGGGCGCACGAAAATGAAAAACTGTTTTTT

V: TRBV28
D: TRBD1
size: NA
J: TRBJ1-5
CDR3: CASSSLGTGGGGQPQHF
DNA: TGTGCCAGCAGTTCTCTCGGGACAGGGGGCGGGGGTCAGCCCCAGCATTTT

V: TRBV11-2
D: TRBD1
size: many
J: TRBJ1-3
CDR3: CASSLIDRAGNTIYF
DNA: TGTGCCAGCAGCTTAATCGACAGGGCTGGAAACACCATATATTTT

V: TRBV30
D: NA
size: many
J: TRBJ2-4
CDR3: CAWSAGGNKNIQYF
DNA: TGTGCCTGGAGTGCCGGGGGAAACAAAAACATTCAGTACTTC

V: TRBV11-1
D: NA
size: many
J: TRBJ2-1
CDR3: CASSLALASNEQFF
DNA: TGTGCCAGCAGCTTAGCACTAGCTTCCAATGAGCAGTTCTTC

V: TRBV5-6
D: TRBD1
size: many
J: TRBJ2-1
CDR3: CASSLWTGAVVDEQFF
DNA: TGTGCCAGCAGCCTCTGGACAGGGGCGGTTGTGGATGAGCAGTTCTTC

V: TRBV6-1
D: NA
size: NA
J: TRBJ2-7
CDR3: CASLGGSGSIAYEQYF
DNA: TGTGCCAGCCTAGGGGGGTCGGGCTCGATTGCCTACGAGCAGTACTTC

V: TRBV27
D: NA
size: many
J: TRBJ1-3
CDR3: CASSLSGGGGNTIYF
DNA: TGTGCCAGCAGTTTAAGTGGGGGCGGTGGAAACACCATATATTTT

V: TRBV7-9
D: TRBD1
size: many
J: TRBJ2-7
CDR3: CASSSGTGTYEQYF
DNA: TGTGCCAGCAGCTCCGGGACAGGGACCTACGAGCAGTACTTC

V: TRBV6-5
D: NA
size: NA
J: TRBJ1-6
CDR3: CASSYTAVDNSPLHF
DNA: TGTGCCAGCAGTTACACCGCAGTTGATAATTCACCCCTCCACTTT

V: TRBV28
D: NA
size: many
J: TRBJ1-6
CDR3: CASSLPKDAGYRSPLHF
DNA: TGTGCCAGCAGCCTCCCAAAGGACGCGGGGTATAGATCACCCCTCCACTTT

V: TRBV27
D: TRBD2
size: many
J: TRBJ2-7
CDR3: CASSPRLARGSEQYF
DNA: TGTGCCAGCAGTCCCCGACTAGCGAGGGGGAGCGAGCAGTACTTC

V: TRBV12-3/TRBV12-4
D: NA
size: many
J: TRBJ1-6
CDR3: CASSFSRLNSPLHF
DNA: TGTGCCAGCAGTTTTAGTCGGCTGAATTCACCCCTCCACTTT